This TCR beta chain was profiled in a study of shared clonotypes between healthy human individuals. Study outcomes and limitations: Non-shared clonotypes had lower generation probabilities than those shared by all four donors. Having only a few donors restricted how much genetic and exposure-history diversity was captured.

This table comes from immunoSEQ multiplex PCR, and its TCRdb copy is limited to in-frame clones, with some not included. This sample carries over 850,000 clones, 70% to 80% of them seen once, and the ten largest clones take roughly 0.57%. V was pared by 0 bases and J by 2 bases, with 7 bases between. The germline V gene has CDR1 SGDLS and CDR2 YYNGEE. This CDR3 comprises 14 residues. A few counts support this clone. The antigen remains undetermined. The sequence was collected from a man aged 18 to 35 in good health. Some clones in this sample may be carry-over from other donors' samples. The specimen sequenced was memory CD4+ T cells from PBMCs. Subset of the sample: CD45RA-negative fraction. The chain links TRBV9 to TRBJ2-3, with D unclear. The DNA of the CDR3 is TGTGCCAGCAGCGTAGATACCACCACAGATACGCAGTATTTT. Amino acid sequence: CASSVDTTTDTQYF.